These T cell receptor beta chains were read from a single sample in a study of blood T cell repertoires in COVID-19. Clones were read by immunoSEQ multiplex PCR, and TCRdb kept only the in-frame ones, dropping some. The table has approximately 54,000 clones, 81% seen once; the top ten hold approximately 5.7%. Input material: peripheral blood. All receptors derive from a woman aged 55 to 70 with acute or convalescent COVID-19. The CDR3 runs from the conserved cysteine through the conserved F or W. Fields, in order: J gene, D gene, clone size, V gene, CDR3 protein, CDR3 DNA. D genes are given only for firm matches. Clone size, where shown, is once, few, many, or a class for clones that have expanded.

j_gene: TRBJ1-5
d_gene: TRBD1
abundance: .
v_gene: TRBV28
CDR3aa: CASSSGQAKQGGNQPQHF
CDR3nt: TGTGCCAGCAGTTCGGGACAGGCAAAACAGGGGGGCAATCAGCCCCAGCATTTT

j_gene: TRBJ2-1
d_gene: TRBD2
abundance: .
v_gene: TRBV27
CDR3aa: CASSFLASGRGYNEQFF
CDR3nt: TGTGCCAGCAGTTTTTTGGCTAGCGGGAGAGGTTACAATGAGCAGTTCTTC

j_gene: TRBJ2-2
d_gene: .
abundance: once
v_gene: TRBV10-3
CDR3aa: CAAGREDTGELFF
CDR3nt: TGTGCCGCCGGGAGAGAGGACACCGGGGAGCTGTTTTTT

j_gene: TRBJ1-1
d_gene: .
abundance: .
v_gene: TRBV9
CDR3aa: CASSVGSGEAFF
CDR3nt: TGTGCCAGCAGCGTAGGCTCAGGGGAAGCTTTCTTT

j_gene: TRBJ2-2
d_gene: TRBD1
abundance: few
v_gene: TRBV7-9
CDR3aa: CASLLGQGSTGELFF
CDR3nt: TGTGCCAGCCTTTTAGGACAGGGAAGCACCGGGGAGCTGTTTTTT

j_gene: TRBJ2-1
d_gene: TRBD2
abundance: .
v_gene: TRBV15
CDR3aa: CATSRDRPAGGHNEQFF
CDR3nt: TGTGCCACCAGCAGAGATCGCCCAGCGGGAGGGCATAATGAGCAGTTCTTC

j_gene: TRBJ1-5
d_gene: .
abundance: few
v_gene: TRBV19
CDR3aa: CASSMVRLNQPQHF
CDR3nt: TGTGCCAGTAGTATGGTCAGGCTCAATCAGCCCCAGCATTTT

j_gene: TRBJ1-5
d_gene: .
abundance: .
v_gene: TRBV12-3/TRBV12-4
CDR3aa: CASSLGARQPQHF
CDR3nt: TGTGCCAGCAGTTTAGGGGCTCGACAGCCCCAGCATTTT

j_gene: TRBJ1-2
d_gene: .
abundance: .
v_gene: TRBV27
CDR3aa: CASSLSPRTEKYGYTF
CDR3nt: TGTGCCAGCAGTTTATCCCCACGGACAGAAAAGTATGGCTACACCTTC

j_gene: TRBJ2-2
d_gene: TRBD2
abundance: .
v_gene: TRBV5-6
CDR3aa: CASSTRTSGSSNTGELFF
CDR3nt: TGTGCCAGCAGCACCCGGACTAGCGGGAGTAGCAACACCGGGGAGCTGTTTTTT

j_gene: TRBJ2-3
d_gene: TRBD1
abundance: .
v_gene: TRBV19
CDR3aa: CASSTWDSSTDTQYF
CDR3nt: TGTGCCAGTAGTACCTGGGACAGTAGCACAGATACGCAGTATTTT